This is a list of T cell receptor beta chains from one sample in a study of response to subunit inactivated influenza vaccine. Using its own MiXCR run on the RT-PCR reads, TCRdb lists one record per CDR3 protein. The sample yields hundreds of thousands of distinct CDR3 sequences, about 15% seen once. The sample consisted of PBMCs from blood, taken around 14 days before vaccination. The receptors originated from a man aged 50 to 60 who received an inactivated influenza vaccine. Both conserved end residues are part of each CDR3. Each record gives: J gene, V gene, D gene, clone size, CDR3 DNA, CDR3 protein. D genes are given only for firm matches. Clone size appears in some rows only: once, few, many, or a class for an expanded clone.

TRBJ2-2,TRBV11-2,TRBD1,many,TGTGCCAGCAGCTACCGGGACAGCATACCCGGGGAGCTGTTTTTT,CASSYRDSIPGELFF
TRBJ2-1,TRBV28,-,-,TGTGCCAGCAGTTATTTGGGTGAGCAGTTCTTC,CASSYLGEQFF
TRBJ1-5,TRBV29-1,-,few,TGCAGCGTTGGCTGGGCAGTGAATCAGCCCCAGCATTTT,CSVGWAVNQPQHF
TRBJ2-3,TRBV29-1,TRBD2,many,TGCAGCGTTGAAGATCGCCCCGGGAGGCCAGATACGCAGTATTTT,CSVEDRPGRPDTQYF
TRBJ2-2,TRBV5-1,TRBD1,-,TGCGCCAGCAGCTCTCAGGGGGCGGGGAACACCGGGGAGCTGTTTTTT,CASSSQGAGNTGELFF
TRBJ1-6,TRBV2,TRBD1,few,TGTGCCAGCAGTGAATTCGGGACAGCCTATAATTCACCCCTCCACTTT,CASSEFGTAYNSPLHF
TRBJ2-2,TRBV20-1,-,-,TGCAGTGCTAGAGATCGACCGAACACCGGGGAGCTGTTTTTT,CSARDRPNTGELFF
TRBJ2-5,TRBV6-5,-,few,TGTGCCAGCAGTTACGGCGGGGGCGGGGGAGAGACCCAGTACTTC,CASSYGGGGGETQYF
TRBJ2-1,TRBV6-2/TRBV6-3,TRBD1,-,TGTGCCAGCAGTACCCAGGACAGGGTGCTCGGCGGGGAGCAGTTCTTC,CASSTQDRVLGGEQFF
TRBJ2-7,TRBV5-4,TRBD1,-,TGTGCCAGCAGCTTGTACAGGGGCCCAGAGGAGCAGTACTTC,CASSLYRGPEEQYF
TRBJ2-7,TRBV3-1,-,-,TGTGCCAGCAGCCGGGCCAGTCGCTACGAGCAGTACTTC,CASSRASRYEQYF
TRBJ2-3,TRBV5-1,-,-,TGCGCCAGCAGCACCGAGACGGGTGATACGCAGTATTTT,CASSTETGDTQYF
TRBJ1-2,TRBV6-5,-,-,TGTGCCAGCAGTTACTCATCAGTGGCAGCCGGCTACACCTTC,CASSYSSVAAGYTF
TRBJ1-5,TRBV18,-,-,TGTGCCAGCTCAGCGGGACTCAATCAGCCCCAGCATTTT,CASSAGLNQPQHF
TRBJ2-1,TRBV5-1,TRBD2,-,TGCGCCAGCAGCCCGACGGGACTAGCGGGCCCAGGGGATGAGCAGTTCTTC,CASSPTGLAGPGDEQFF
TRBJ1-5,TRBV28,-,-,TGTGCCAGCAGAGCCGACAGGTTTAATCAGCCCCAGCATTTT,CASRADRFNQPQHF
TRBJ2-1,TRBV20-1,-,-,TGCAGTGCTAGAGAGGGTAGCTTCAATGAGCAGTTCTTC,CSAREGSFNEQFF
TRBJ2-5,TRBV7-2,-,-,TGTGCCAGCAGCTTAGATCAGGGCCTAAAAGAGACCCAGTACTTC,CASSLDQGLKETQYF
TRBJ2-5,TRBV6-5,-,many,TGTGCCAGCAGTTACTTTGAGGGCTCCGAGACCCAGTACTTC,CASSYFEGSETQYF
TRBJ1-1,TRBV7-9,-,few,TGTGCCAGCGGGGTAGACACTGAAGCTTTCTTT,CASGVDTEAFF
TRBJ2-7,TRBV4-1,-,-,TGCGCCAGCAGCCAAGATCCGGGGCACCCCCAGTACTTC,CASSQDPGHPQYF
TRBJ1-2,TRBV6-2/TRBV6-3,-,-,TGTGCCAGCCGGACGGGAGCGCCAGGAAGTGGCTACACCTTC,CASRTGAPGSGYTF
TRBJ2-1,TRBV9,TRBD2,-,TGTGCCAGCAGCGATAGCGGGAGTAGAAGCAATGAGCAGTTCTTC,CASSDSGSRSNEQFF
TRBJ2-7,TRBV9,TRBD2,few,TGTGCCAGCAGCGTAAGTAGCGGGGGATCCTACGAGCAGTACTTC,CASSVSSGGSYEQYF
TRBJ1-1,TRBV16,-,few,TGTGCCAGCAGCCGGAGGACTTTTGGAGCTTTCTTT,CASSRRTFGAFF
TRBJ1-1,TRBV4-1,-,-,TGCGCCAGCAGCCAACCGGGACGGAGTTCTCCTGAAGCTTTCTTT,CASSQPGRSSPEAFF
TRBJ1-6,TRBV5-1,-,few,TGCGCCAGCAGCCTCCGGTCCGAACGGGGTTCACCCCTCCACTTT,CASSLRSERGSPLHF
TRBJ2-6,TRBV28,-,-,TGTGCCAGCAGTTCCCCCGCGGACTCTGGGGCCAACGTCCTGACTTTC,CASSSPADSGANVLTF
TRBJ2-3,TRBV5-1,TRBD1,few,TGCGCCAGCAGACTTCAGCCCGGGACAGGGGGCTACGAACAAGATACGCAGTATTTT,CASRLQPGTGGYEQDTQYF
TRBJ2-7,TRBV28,-,-,TGTGCCAGCAGTGACCGACTTTGGGAGAACGAGCAGTACTTC,CASSDRLWENEQYF
TRBJ2-5,TRBV6-5,TRBD1,-,TGTGCCAGCAGTTACCTACGACAGGGCGGCGAGACCCAGTACTTC,CASSYLRQGGETQYF
TRBJ2-5,TRBV11-2,-,few,TGTGCCAGCAGACCCCTACCTCAGGAGACCCAGTACTTC,CASRPLPQETQYF
TRBJ2-3,TRBV20-1,-,-,TGCAGCCGGGGAGGGGGTTCAGATACGCAGTATTTT,CSRGGGSDTQYF
TRBJ2-1,TRBV20-1,TRBD2,-,TGCAGTGCCCGCACCCTAGCGGGGTATGGGAATGAGCAGTTCTTC,CSARTLAGYGNEQFF
TRBJ2-1,TRBV20-1,TRBD2,-,TGCAGTGCTAGAGATGGGACTAGCGGGGACAATGAGCAGTTCTTC,CSARDGTSGDNEQFF
TRBJ2-3,TRBV29-1,-,few,TGCAGCGCCCCCCGGGGAGATACGCAGTATTTT,CSAPRGDTQYF
TRBJ2-1,TRBV6-2/TRBV6-3,TRBD2,few,TGTGCCAGCAGTGACTACCAGGGGACTAGGGCCTCCTCCAATGAGCAGTTCTTC,CASSDYQGTRASSNEQFF
TRBJ2-3,TRBV24-1,-,-,TGTGCCACCAGTGATTTCCCTAATGTCCCCTTGGGAACAGATACGCAGTATTTT,CATSDFPNVPLGTDTQYF
TRBJ1-2,TRBV4-3,TRBD1,many,TGCGCCAGCAGCCAAGAATGGCAGGGGGCGCCTGGCTACACCTTC,CASSQEWQGAPGYTF
TRBJ1-2,TRBV9,-,-,TGTGCCAGCAGTCCAGGAGGGGAAAGGTATGGCTACACCTTC,CASSPGGERYGYTF
TRBJ2-5,TRBV4-1,-,-,TGCGCCAGCAGCCCGCCCCTTCGGGGGGCGATACAAGAGACCCAGTACTTC,CASSPPLRGAIQETQYF
TRBJ2-1,TRBV28,-,-,TGTGCCAGCCTGCGGACCAACTACAATGAGCAGTTCTTC,CASLRTNYNEQFF
TRBJ2-1,TRBV6-1,-,few,TGTGCCAGCAGCCGAGACAGAACCTACAATGAGCAGTTCTTC,CASSRDRTYNEQFF
TRBJ2-2,TRBV10-3,-,few,TGTGCCATCACCAGGGACGGAACCGGGGAGCTGTTTTTT,CAITRDGTGELFF
TRBJ2-1,TRBV29-1,TRBD2,-,TGCAGCGTTGCGGGGCGGCTAGCGGTCCATGAGCAGTTCTTC,CSVAGRLAVHEQFF
TRBJ2-1,TRBV12-3/TRBV12-4,-,-,TGTGCCAGCAGTTTAGGCAGGGGCGATTCCTTGGAGCAGTTCTTC,CASSLGRGDSLEQFF
TRBJ2-7,TRBV20-1,TRBD2,many,TGCAGTGCTAGGGATAGCGGGAGGGCCTACGAGCAGTACTTC,CSARDSGRAYEQYF
TRBJ2-3,TRBV15,-,few,TGTGCCACCAGCAGATCGAAAGATACGCAGTATTTT,CATSRSKDTQYF
TRBJ2-7,TRBV28,TRBD1,many,TGTGCCAGCAGTGAGCCGGGACAGCTTCCCTACGAGCAGTACTTC,CASSEPGQLPYEQYF
TRBJ2-1,TRBV21-1,-,many,TGTGCCAGCAGCAAACAGCCGCGCAATGAGCAGTTCTTC,CASSKQPRNEQFF
TRBJ2-7,TRBV7-2,TRBD2,-,TGTGCCAGCAGCCTGGCCAGACTAGCCAGTGGAGAGCAGTACTTC,CASSLARLASGEQYF
TRBJ2-3,TRBV12-3/TRBV12-4,-,few,TGTGCCAGCAGTTTCCGCCAGGTACCAGATACGCAGTATTTT,CASSFRQVPDTQYF
TRBJ2-5,TRBV29-1,TRBD1,-,TGCAGCGTAGGGGACAGGGGGCAAGAGACCCAGTACTTC,CSVGDRGQETQYF
TRBJ2-2,TRBV5-1,-,many,TGCGCCAGCAGCTTTGGCGGACATGAGACCGGGGAGCTGTTTTTT,CASSFGGHETGELFF
TRBJ2-7,TRBV2,-,few,TGTGCCAGCAGTGAGACAGCAGGTTCCTATTACTCCTACGAGCAGTACTTC,CASSETAGSYYSYEQYF